The clone carrying this TCR beta chain was recorded many times. What it recognizes is unknown. The record originates from a study of human T cells and chemical hapten exposure. Study overall: Recorded diagnoses among the mostly female patients were alopecia areata, totalis or universalis. Notes on the study in general: PT1 expanded TCR counts and patch test score were linked, and their correlation was positive.

Germline values: CDR1 LGHNA, CDR2 YSLEER. This CDR3 is 16 amino acids long. V lost 0 bases to trimming and J lost 3 bases, with 14 bases between them. Individual cDNA molecules each carried unique molecular identifiers attached by the library. Each CDR3 protein gets one entry after TCRdb re-called the RACE reads with MiXCR. The sample has tens of thousands of distinct CDR3 sequences, about 9.1% seen once; the top ten hold less than 4%. The time point denotes: patch test 1, 2 weeks after DPC sensitization. Described treatment: therapeutic diphenylcyclopropenone sensitization with weekly scalp DPC. It was from unfractionated whole blood that total RNA was extracted.

This sequence joins TRBV4-3 and TRBJ1-2; D is ambiguous. The TCR sequence derives from a middle-aged woman with alopecia areata. Some clones in this sample may be carry-over from other donors' samples. Sequenced here: whole blood, sampled in connection with sensitization to the hapten diphenylcyclopropenone (DPC). The chain's CDR3 is CASSQDRVPLYYGYTF. The CDR3 DNA reads TGCGCCAGCAGCCAAGATCGAGTCCCCCTTTACTATGGCTACACCTTC.